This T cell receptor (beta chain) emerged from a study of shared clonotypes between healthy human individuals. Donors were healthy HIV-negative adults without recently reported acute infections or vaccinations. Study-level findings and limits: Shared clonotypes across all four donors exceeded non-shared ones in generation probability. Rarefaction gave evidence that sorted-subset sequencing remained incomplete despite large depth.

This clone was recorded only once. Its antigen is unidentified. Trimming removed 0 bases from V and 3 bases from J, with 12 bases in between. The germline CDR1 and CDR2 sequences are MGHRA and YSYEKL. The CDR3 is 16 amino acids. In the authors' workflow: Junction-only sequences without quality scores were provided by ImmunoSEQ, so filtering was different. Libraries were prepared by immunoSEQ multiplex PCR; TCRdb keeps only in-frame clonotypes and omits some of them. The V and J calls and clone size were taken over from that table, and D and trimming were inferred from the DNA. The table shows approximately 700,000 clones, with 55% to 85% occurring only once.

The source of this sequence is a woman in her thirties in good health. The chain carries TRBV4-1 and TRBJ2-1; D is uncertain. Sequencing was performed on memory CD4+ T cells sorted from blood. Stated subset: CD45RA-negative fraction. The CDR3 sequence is CASSQETIGYYNEQFF. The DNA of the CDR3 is TGCGCCAGCAGCCAAGAAACCATAGGGTACTACAATGAGCAGTTCTTC.